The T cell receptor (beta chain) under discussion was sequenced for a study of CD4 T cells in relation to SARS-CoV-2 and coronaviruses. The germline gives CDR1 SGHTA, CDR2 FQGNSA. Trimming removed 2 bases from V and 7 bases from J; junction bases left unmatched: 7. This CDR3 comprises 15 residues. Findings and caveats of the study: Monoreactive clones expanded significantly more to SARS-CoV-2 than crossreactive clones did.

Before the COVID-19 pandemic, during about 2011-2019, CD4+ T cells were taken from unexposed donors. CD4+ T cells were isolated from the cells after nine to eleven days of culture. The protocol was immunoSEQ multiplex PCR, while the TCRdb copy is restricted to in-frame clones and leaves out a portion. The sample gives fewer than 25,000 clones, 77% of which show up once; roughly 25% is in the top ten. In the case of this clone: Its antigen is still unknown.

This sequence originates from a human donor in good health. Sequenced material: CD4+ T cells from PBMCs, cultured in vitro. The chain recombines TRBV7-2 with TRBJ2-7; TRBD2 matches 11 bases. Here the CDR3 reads CASSLTSGGVGEQYF. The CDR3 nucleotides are TGTGCCAGCAGCTTAACTAGCGGGGGAGTTGGGGAGCAGTACTTC.